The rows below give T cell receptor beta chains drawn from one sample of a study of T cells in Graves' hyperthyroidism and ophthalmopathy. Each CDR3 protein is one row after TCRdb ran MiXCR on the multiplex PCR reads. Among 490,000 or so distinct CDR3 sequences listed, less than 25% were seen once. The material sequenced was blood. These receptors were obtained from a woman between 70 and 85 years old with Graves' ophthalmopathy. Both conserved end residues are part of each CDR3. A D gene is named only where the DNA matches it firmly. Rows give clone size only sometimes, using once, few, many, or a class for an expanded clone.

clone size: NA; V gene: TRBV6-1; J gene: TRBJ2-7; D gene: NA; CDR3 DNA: TGTGCCAGCAGTCAGCAGGGAAGTTTACCCTACGAGCAGTACTTC; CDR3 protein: CASSQQGSLPYEQYF
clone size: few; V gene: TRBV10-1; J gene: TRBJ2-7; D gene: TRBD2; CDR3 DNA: TGCGCCAGCAGTGAGTCGGGTGCGGGAGGGTGCGAGCAGTACTTC; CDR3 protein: CASSESGAGGCEQYF
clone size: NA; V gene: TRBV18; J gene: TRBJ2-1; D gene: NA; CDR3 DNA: TGTGCCAGCTCACGCTTCGACGCCAACAATGAGCAGTTCTTC; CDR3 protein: CASSRFDANNEQFF
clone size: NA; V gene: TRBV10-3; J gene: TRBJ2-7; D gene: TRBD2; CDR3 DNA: TGTGCCATCTCGGGGCTAGCGGGAGACGAGCAGTACTTC; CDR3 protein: CAISGLAGDEQYF
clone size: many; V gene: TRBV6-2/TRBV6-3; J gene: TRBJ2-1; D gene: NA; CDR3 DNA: TGTGCCAGCAGTTATAGTAGATCAACCTACAATGAGCAGTTCTTC; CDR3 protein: CASSYSRSTYNEQFF
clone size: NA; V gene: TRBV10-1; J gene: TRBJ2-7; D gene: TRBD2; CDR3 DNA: TGCGCCAGCCAGGGGACTAGCGGGGAGGGGCCCTACGAGCAGTACTTC; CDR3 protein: CASQGTSGEGPYEQYF
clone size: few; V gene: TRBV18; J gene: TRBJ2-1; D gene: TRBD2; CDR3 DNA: TGTGCCAGCTCCCCGCCCAGCGGGAGGTACAATGAGCAGTTCTTC; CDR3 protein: CASSPPSGRYNEQFF
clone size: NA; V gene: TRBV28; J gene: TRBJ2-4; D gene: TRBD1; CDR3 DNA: TGTGCCAGCAGGGGACAGGGGAGTTCCAAAAACATTCAGTACTTC; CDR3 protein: CASRGQGSSKNIQYF
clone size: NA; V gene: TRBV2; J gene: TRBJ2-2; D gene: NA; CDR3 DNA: TGTGCCAGCAGGGGAGAGGGAGGAACCGCCGGGGAGCTGTTTTTT; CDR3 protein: CASRGEGGTAGELFF
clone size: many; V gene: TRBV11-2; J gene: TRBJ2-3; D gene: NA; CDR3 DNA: TGTGCCAGCAGCTTCGGAAGCCCAGATACGCAGTATTTT; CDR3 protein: CASSFGSPDTQYF
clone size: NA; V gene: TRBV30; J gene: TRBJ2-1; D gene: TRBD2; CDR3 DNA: TGTGCCTGGCGGCGGGAGGGTCGAAATGAGCAGTTCTTC; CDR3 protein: CAWRREGRNEQFF
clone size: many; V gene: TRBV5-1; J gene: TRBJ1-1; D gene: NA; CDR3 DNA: TGCGCCAGTTCGAAGGCTATCCACGGCACTGAAGCTTTCTTT; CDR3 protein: CASSKAIHGTEAFF
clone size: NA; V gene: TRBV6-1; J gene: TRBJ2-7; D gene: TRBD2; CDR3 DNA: TGTGCCAGCAGTGAAAGAGGGTGGGCTAGCGGGAGGATCAGCTCCTACGAGCAGTACTTC; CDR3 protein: CASSERGWASGRISSYEQYF
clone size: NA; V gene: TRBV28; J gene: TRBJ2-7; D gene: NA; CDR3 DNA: TGTGCCAGCAGTTTTACAGGGACACAATGGGAGCAGTACTTC; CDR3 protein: CASSFTGTQWEQYF
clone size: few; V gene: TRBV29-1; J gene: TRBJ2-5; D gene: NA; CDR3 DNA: TGCAGCGTTGTTCCATCCTTAAGGGAGACCCAGTACTTC; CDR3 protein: CSVVPSLRETQYF
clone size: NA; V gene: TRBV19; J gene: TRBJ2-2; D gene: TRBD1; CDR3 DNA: TGTGCCAGTGCAACAGGGGTCCTATCTAACACCGGGGAGCTGTTTTTT; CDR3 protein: CASATGVLSNTGELFF